Given below is one T cell receptor beta chain in context. The method was immunoSEQ multiplex PCR; TCRdb's version includes in-frame clones alone and lacks a portion of them. This repertoire shows over 65,000 clones, 65% to 85% found once; its top ten account for nearly 0.8%. Germline CDR1 and CDR2: MNHNY and SVGAGI (reference sequence). Trimming took 5 bases from V and 2 from J; bases not matched to a gene: 4. The CDR3 is 14 amino acids. These data are taken from a study of OX40 agonist ivuxolimab in advanced cancers. The sequences come from CD4+ or CD8+ T cells sorted from blood, collected in a trial of the OX40 agonist ivuxolimab. This clonotype was sampled from an adult with an advanced solid tumor such as melanoma, head and neck, liver or kidney cancer. V usage is TRBV6-6 and J usage is TRBJ2-7; 9 positions match TRBD2. This chain's CDR3 is CASSRTSETYEQYF. As DNA, the CDR3 is TGTGCCAGCAGTAGGACTAGCGAAACCTACGAGCAGTACTTC.